This T cell receptor beta chain was captured in a study of T cells of healthy individuals. Germline assignment: CDR1 LGHNA and CDR2 YNFKEQ. The CDR3 is 16 residues long. V lost 0 bases, J lost 1 base, and 13 bases lay in between. In its sample, this clonotype was seen a few times. TCRdb itself ran the 5' RACE reads through MiXCR, one entry per CDR3 protein. Here the sample spans some 100,000 distinct CDR3 sequences, about 16% being singletons. The chain uses TRBV4-2 and TRBJ2-7; D remains ambiguous. The clonotype was recovered from a human donor in good health. Here the CDR3 reads CASSQDHYVGSYEQYF. DNA of the CDR3: TGTGCCAGCAGCCAAGATCATTACGTCGGGTCCTACGAGCAGTACTTC.